This passage covers 22 T cell receptor beta chains from one sample sequenced in a study of TIL therapy for anti-PD-1-resistant metastatic lung cancer (dated by TCRdb to about 2021). TCR beta CDR3 regions were amplified from genomic DNA with the immunoSEQ v3 hsTCRB kit using bias-controlled multiplex PCR. In TCRdb, the immuneACCESS table is reduced to in-frame sequences with V and J assigned. These tables do not hold every clone; where another copy was compared, an unresolved V gene accounts for under half, and the others remain unexplained. Present in this sample are approximately 45,000 clones, around 80% of which were seen just once. Jointly, the top ten make up roughly 16% of the sample. The time point tag for this specimen amounts to: pre-treatment sample, taken before nivolumab and TIL therapy. This sample comprised blood, obtained at baseline. All receptors derive from a man aged 70-80 years with non-small cell lung cancer.

This chain links TRBV6-1 with TRBJ1-2; the D is unclear. This CDR3 spans 13 amino acids. The V end was cut by 7 bases, the J end by 7 bases, with 16 bases between. Germline CDR1 and CDR2: MNHNS and SASEGT. CDR3 sequence: CASTPVGSFGYTF. The CDR3 nucleotides are TGTGCCAGCACTCCGGTAGGTTCGTTTGGCTACACCTTC.

The chain links TRBV6-5 to TRBJ2-1, with D unclear. Deletions cut 0 bases from V and 7 bases from J, with 7 bases between. CDR1 is MNHEY, CDR2 SVGAGI, per germline. This CDR3 has 13 residues. CDR3 sequence (DNA): TGTGCCAGCAGTTACTCAGGTCCAAATGAGCAGTTCTTC. Amino acids: CASSYSGPNEQFF.

The chain carries TRBV7-3 and TRBJ2-4, with unresolved D. Per the germline V gene, CDR1 is SGHTA and CDR2 is FQGTGA. This CDR3 spans 14 amino acids. Trimming removed 2 bases from V and 8 bases from J, with 13 bases in between. The CDR3 is CASSLAGGRDIQYF. CDR3 bases: TGTGCCAGCAGCTTAGCCGGTGGTCGGGACATTCAGTACTTC. The full variable domain, with the rest looked up from reference TRBV7-3 and TRBJ2-4, is GAGVSQTPSNKVTEKGKYVELRCDPISGHTALYWYRQSLGQGPEFLIYFQGTGAADDSGLPNDRFFAVRPEGSVSTLKIQRTERGDSAVYLCASSLAGGRDIQYFGAGTRLSVL.

The chain couples TRBV5-4 to TRBJ2-4; the D gene could be TRBD1 or TRBD2 (6 bases each). CDR1 is SGHNT, CDR2 YYREEE, per germline (reference sequence). The length of the CDR3 is 17 residues. Trimming removed 4 bases from V and 1 base from J, with 18 bases in between. Here the CDR3 reads CASSQDGGAGAKNIQYF. CDR3 sequence (DNA): TGTGCCAGCAGCCAGGACGGGGGCGCCGGTGCCAAAAACATTCAGTACTTC.

The CDR3 reads CASSQESWDIQYF. The CDR3 DNA is TGCGCCAGCAGCCAAGAAAGTTGGGACATTCAGTACTTC. V is TRBV4-3 and J is TRBJ2-4; D is ambiguous. The CDR3 consists of 13 residues. V was pared by 0 bases and J by 8 bases, with 8 bases between. Per the germline V gene, CDR1 is LGHNA and CDR2 is YSLEER.

A few counts support this clone. The rearrangement uses TRBV28 and TRBJ1-1; D is ambiguous. V lost 3 bases, J lost 6 bases, and 11 bases lay in between. This CDR3 has 13 residues. The germline gives CDR1 MDHEN, CDR2 SYDVKM. The CDR3 loop is CASSLVAGPEAFF. DNA of the CDR3: TGTGCCAGCAGTTTGGTGGCGGGTCCTGAAGCTTTCTTT.

This clone was seen once. The chain uses TRBV10-3 and TRBJ2-7; 11 nucleotides align to TRBD2. Germline trimming cut 6 bases from V and 4 bases from J; bases unmatched to any gene: 5. The CDR3 contains 14 residues. The germline V gene encodes CDR1 ENHRY and CDR2 SYGVKD. The CDR3, as DNA: TGTGCCATCAGCCTTACTAGCGGGAGTTACGAGCAGTACTTC. Amino acids: CAISLTSGSYEQYF.

In its sample, this clone was seen a few times. V is TRBV6-1 and J is TRBJ1-5; D is ambiguous. In germline, CDR1 is MNHNS, CDR2 SASEGT. The CDR3 spans 14 residues. V was shortened by 8 bases and J by 2 bases, with 13 bases between the two germline ends. The CDR3 sequence: CASSYRVGNQPQHF. Written as DNA, the CDR3 is TGTGCCAGCTCTTATCGGGTAGGCAATCAGCCCCAGCATTTT.

The CDR3 coding sequence is TGTGCCAGCAGCGCCAGGGGGCGCGAGGATACGCAGTATTTT. It is translated as CASSARGREDTQYF. This chain links TRBV28 with TRBJ2-3; 8 positions match TRBD1. CDR3 length: 14 residues. Germline CDR1 and CDR2: MDHEN and SYDVKM. Trimming at V came to 6 bases and at J to 6 bases, leaving 8 bases not matched to a gene.

This chain uses TRBV28 with TRBJ1-2; D gene uncertain. The ends were cut back, 3 bases at V and 7 bases at J, with 6 bases in the middle. Germline CDR1 is MDHEN and CDR2 is SYDVKM. The CDR3 has 11 amino acids. The CDR3 coding sequence is TGTGCCAGCAGTTTTCCCGGTGGCTACACCTTC. Its protein is CASSFPGGYTF.

The rearrangement uses TRBV11-3 and TRBJ2-7, with D perhaps TRBD1 (6 bases). Germline V gene lookup returns CDR1 SGHNT and CDR2 YENEEA. V lost 5 bases, J lost 3 bases, and 11 bases lay in between. This CDR3 has 13 amino acids. The CDR3 DNA reads as TGTGCCAGCAGCCGAGACAGGAGCTACGAGCAGTACTTC. Its protein is CASSRDRSYEQYF.

This clone was counted a few times. This rearrangement joins TRBV9 to TRBJ2-7; D is possibly TRBD2 (6 bases). The CDR3 runs 13 residues. Germline loops: CDR1 SGDLS, CDR2 YYNGEE. Trimming left V 4 bases short and J 5 bases short, with 13 bases between. The CDR3 here is CASSPWRDHEQYF. CDR3 bases: TGTGCCAGCAGCCCCTGGCGGGACCACGAGCAGTACTTC.

The chain links TRBV19 to TRBJ2-2, with D possibly being TRBD1 (6 bases). The length of the CDR3 is 15 residues. Trimming took 1 base from V and 5 from J, leaving 11 bases between them. CDR1 is LNHDA, CDR2 SQIVND, per germline (reference sequence). As DNA, the CDR3 is TGTGCCAGTAGTATAGCCAGGGGAAGTACCGGGGAGCTGTTTTTT. This sequence encodes CASSIARGSTGELFF.

This clone came up a few times. V and J are TRBV5-6 and TRBJ2-2; perhaps TRBD1 as D (5 bases). CDR3 length equals 13 residues. Trimming left V 10 bases short and J 0 bases short, with 10 bases between. Germline V gives CDR1 SGHDT, CDR2 YYEEEE. The CDR3 spells CASRQTNTGELFF. CDR3 bases: TGTGCCTCTCGACAGACGAACACCGGGGAGCTGTTTTTT.

The genes are TRBV19 and TRBJ2-3, with 16 bases aligning to TRBD2. Germline V gene data show CDR1 as LNHDA and CDR2 as SQIVND (reference sequence). Unmatched junction bases numbered 8, after V lost 3 bases and J lost 5 bases. The CDR3 has 18 residues. CDR3 bases: TGTGCCAGTAGTATCTCGGGACTAGCGGGAGGGCCGAAAGATACGCAGTATTTT. The encoded protein is CASSISGLAGGPKDTQYF.

The chain combines TRBV4-2 with TRBJ1-5; D gene unclear. V lost 0 bases and J 5 bases, leaving 11 bases between the germline ends. The germline CDR1 and CDR2 sequences are LGHNA and YNFKEQ. CDR3 length: 15 residues. This CDR3 is CASSQERLGYQPQHF. In nucleotides, the CDR3 is TGTGCCAGCAGCCAAGAGCGACTAGGCTATCAGCCCCAGCATTTT.

This clone was found once. The V call is TRBV28, the J call TRBJ1-5; the D is unclear. Per the germline V gene, CDR1 is MDHEN and CDR2 is SYDVKM. The V gene lost 6 bases and the J gene lost 0 bases, with 12 bases spanning the gap. The CDR3 runs to 15 residues. The CDR3 DNA follows: TGTGCCAGCAGCCTCGGCGGGAATAGCAATCAGCCCCAGCATTTT. This codes for CASSLGGNSNQPQHF.

This clone has only a few counts. The chain carries TRBV2 and TRBJ1-4; D not resolved. V lost 6 bases and J 8 bases, leaving 16 bases between the germline ends. CDR1 SNHLY and CDR2 FYNNEI come from the germline V gene. This CDR3 spans 14 amino acids. The CDR3 DNA reads as TGTGCCAGCAGCTTAGGAGATGGTCGGGAAAAACTGTTTTTT. Its protein product is CASSLGDGREKLFF.

This rearrangement joins TRBV9 to TRBJ2-3; 7 positions agree with TRBD2. The length of the CDR3 is 17 residues. V trimming: 0 bases; J trimming: 0 bases; junction bases outside the gene matches: 7. The germline CDR1 and CDR2 sequences are SGDLS and YYNGEE. CDR3 nucleotide sequence: TGTGCCAGCAGCGTAGGACTAGCAGAGGAGAGCACAGATACGCAGTATTTT. As protein: CASSVGLAEESTDTQYF.

The chain carries TRBV11-2 and TRBJ2-3; TRBD2 matches 9 bases. Germline CDR1 and CDR2: SGHAT and FQNNGV. CDR3 length: 17 residues. With 0 bases clipped from V and 4 bases from J, the junction kept 8 bases outside the gene matches. The CDR3 sequence: CASSLDIAGAYADTQYF. CDR3 coding DNA: TGTGCCAGCAGCTTAGATATAGCGGGAGCTTATGCAGATACGCAGTATTTT. Combining the CDR3 with reference TRBV11-2 and TRBJ2-3 gives the whole variable domain EAGVAQSPRYKIIEKRQSVAFWCNPISGHATLYWYQQILGQGPKLLIQFQNNGVVDDSQLPKDRFSAERLKGVDSTLKIQPAKLEDSAVYLCASSLDIAGAYADTQYFGPGTRLTVL.

This clone was seen a single time. The chain joins TRBV7-2 to TRBJ1-1; no firm D call. The CDR3 is made up of 15 amino acids. The germline V and J ends were trimmed by 1 base and 1 base, with 10 bases remaining between them. Germline CDR1 SGHTA, CDR2 FQGNSA. CDR3 nucleotides: TGTGCCAGCAGCTTAGAAGCCAGGAAGAACACTGAAGCTTTCTTT. It specifies CASSLEARKNTEAFF.

This rearrangement joins TRBV5-1 to TRBJ2-3, with D possibly TRBD1 on 5 matching bases. The CDR3 consists of 13 residues. Germline V gene data show CDR1 as SGHRS and CDR2 as YFSETQ. Trimming stripped 4 bases from V and 2 bases from J, with 8 bases between. Here the CDR3 reads CASSTGHTDTQYF. The CDR3 DNA sequence: TGCGCCAGCAGCACCGGACACACAGATACGCAGTATTTT.